This passage covers 24 T cell receptor beta chains from one sample sequenced in a study of OX40 agonist ivuxolimab in advanced cancers. Here immunoSEQ multiplex PCR was the method, and the copy in TCRdb shows in-frame clones only, minus some. The data contain 70,000 to 90,000 clones, 90% of them seen just once; the ten biggest clones take up about 0.4%. The sample here was CD4+ or CD8+ T cells sorted from blood, taken in a trial of the OX40 agonist ivuxolimab. The receptors were gathered from an adult with an advanced solid tumor such as melanoma, head and neck, liver or kidney cancer.

The chain combines TRBV6-6 with TRBJ2-5; 7 positions agree with TRBD1. Per the germline V gene, CDR1 is MNHNY and CDR2 is SVGAGI (reference sequence). This CDR3 spans 14 amino acids. The J segment lost 2 bases and the V segment lost 2 bases, leaving 2 bases of the junction unmatched. CDR3 protein: CASSYSRGQETQYF. The CDR3 DNA sequence: TGTGCCAGCAGTTACAGCAGGGGGCAAGAGACCCAGTACTTC.

This clone has only one observation. The rearrangement joins TRBV5-4 to TRBJ2-3; 11 bases are shared with TRBD2. The J segment lost 4 bases and the V segment lost 0 bases, leaving 4 bases of the junction unmatched. Germline-derived CDR1 and CDR2 are SGHNT and YYREEE (reference sequence). This CDR3 is 16 amino acids long. The CDR3 spells CASSLAGSGRADTQYF. CDR3 nucleotide sequence: TGTGCCAGCAGCTTGGCAGGTAGCGGGAGGGCAGATACGCAGTATTTT. Full variable domain (missing parts from reference TRBV5-4 and TRBJ2-3): ETGVTQSPTHLIKTRGQQVTLRCSSQSGHNTVSWYQQALGQGPQFIFQYYREEENGRGNFPPRFSGLQFPNYSSELNVNALELDDSALYLCASSLAGSGRADTQYFGPGTRLTVL.

The chain links TRBV4-3 to TRBJ2-3, with TRBD2 matching over 10 bases. CDR3 size: 16 residues. CDR1 LGHNA and CDR2 YSLEER come from the germline V gene. Germline trimming cut 0 bases from V and 6 bases from J; bases unmatched to any gene: 6. Here the CDR3 reads CASSQDLLAGEDTQYF. The CDR3 DNA reads as TGCGCCAGCAGCCAAGATCTCCTAGCGGGAGAGGATACGCAGTATTTT.

This clone came up once. J is TRBJ2-5 and V is TRBV7-2, with TRBD2 matching 10 bases. V shed 3 bases and J 5 bases; nucleotides not matched to a gene: 3. This CDR3 contains 14 residues. Germline CDR1 SGHTA, CDR2 FQGNSA. The CDR3 region has the DNA TGTGCCAGCAGCTTCCAGCGGGGGGGGGAGACCCAGTACTTC. Protein product: CASSFQRGGETQYF.

The J gene is TRBJ2-3, the V gene TRBV14; the D call may be TRBD1 or TRBD2 (5 bases each). Germline V gives CDR1 SGHDN, CDR2 FVKESK. The CDR3 totals 16 residues. The V end was cut by 0 bases, the J end by 0 bases, with 10 bases between. CDR3 in amino acids: CASSQDGGFSTDTQYF. Here the CDR3 DNA reads TGTGCCAGCAGCCAAGATGGGGGTTTTAGCACAGATACGCAGTATTTT.

The chain couples TRBV5-1 to TRBJ1-2, with no clear D. Germline V lookup: CDR1 SGHRS, CDR2 YFSETQ. V was shortened by 5 bases and J by 0 bases, with 11 bases between the two germline ends. The CDR3 has 14 amino acids. CDR3 bases: TGCGCCAGCAGTATGGACGTAGCTAACTATGGCTACACCTTC. Its protein product is CASSMDVANYGYTF.

The rearrangement uses TRBV4-3 and TRBJ2-1, with TRBD2 matching 10 bases. Looked up from germline, CDR1 is LGHNA and CDR2 is YSLEER. Losses at the gene ends were 4 bases for V and 6 bases for J; bases not matched to a gene: 12. This CDR3 has 17 residues. The CDR3 nucleotides are TGCGCCAGCAGCCTCGCCCTACGGGCTAGCGGGAGCAATGAGCAGTTCTTC. It is translated as CASSLALRASGSNEQFF.

The gene calls are TRBV27 and TRBJ2-3; no reliable D call. The CDR3 sequence is 13 residues long. Trimming left V 4 bases short and J 6 bases short, with 11 bases between. CDR1 and CDR2 from the germline V gene are MNHEY and SMNVEV (reference sequence). The chain's CDR3 is CASSYKKLDTQYF. CDR3 nucleotides: TGTGCCAGCAGTTACAAAAAACTCGATACGCAGTATTTT.

The chain combines TRBV7-9 with TRBJ2-3; the D call may be TRBD1 or TRBD2 (6 bases each). Trimming removed 0 bases at V and 5 bases at J, with 15 bases between. The germline CDR1 and CDR2 sequences are SEHNR and FQNEAQ (reference sequence). This CDR3 comprises 16 residues. The CDR3 loop reads CASSLAGAGNQDTQYF. As DNA, the CDR3 is TGTGCCAGCAGCTTAGCGGGGGCGGGAAATCAAGATACGCAGTATTTT.

The chain recombines TRBV15 with TRBJ2-5; D remains unclear. Germline CDR1 LNHNV, CDR2 YYDKDF (reference sequence). The CDR3 is 12 residues long. V lost 0 bases and J 9 bases, leaving 8 bases between the germline ends. Here the CDR3 reads CATSRDSSPQYF. CDR3 DNA sequence: TGTGCCACCAGCAGAGATTCGAGTCCCCAGTACTTC.

This chain uses TRBV30 with TRBJ2-5, with D unclear. Trimming took 0 bases from V and 5 from J, leaving 7 bases between them. There are 12 residues in the CDR3. Germline-derived CDR1 and CDR2 are GTSNPN and SVGIG (reference sequence). Here the CDR3 reads CAWSVNGETQYF. The CDR3 nucleotides are TGTGCCTGGAGTGTTAACGGGGAGACCCAGTACTTC.

V and J are TRBV18 and TRBJ1-1; TRBD1 matches at 9 bases. CDR1 is KGHSH, CDR2 LQKENI, per germline. The J segment lost 5 bases and the V segment lost 3 bases, leaving 10 bases of the junction unmatched. The CDR3 contains 16 residues. In nucleotides, the CDR3 is TGTGCCAGCTCACCCACCCGGGGACAGGGTGGTACTGAAGCTTTCTTT. Its protein is CASSPTRGQGGTEAFF.

The rearrangement uses TRBV19 and TRBJ2-3, with 13 positions matching TRBD2. The germline V gene encodes CDR1 LNHDA and CDR2 SQIVND (reference sequence). CDR3 length equals 17 residues. J was trimmed by 6 bases and V by 6 bases; bases with no gene match: 12. The DNA of the CDR3 is TGTGCCAGTAGATTTTCCGGGACTAGCGGGACGGTCGATACGCAGTATTTT. Translated, it gives CASRFSGTSGTVDTQYF.

This chain joins TRBV27 and TRBJ2-2; no firm D call. Trimming shortened V by 3 bases and J by 4 bases, and 12 bases separated the two germline ends. The CDR3 runs 15 residues. Germline V lookup: CDR1 MNHEY, CDR2 SMNVEV (reference sequence). CDR3 sequence reads: CASSFFYKSTGELFF. The DNA for the CDR3 is TGTGCCAGCAGTTTTTTCTATAAATCCACCGGGGAGCTGTTTTTT.

V gene TRBV6-6 combines with J gene TRBJ2-3, with 7 bases identical to TRBD2. V lost 2 bases and J lost 2; bases outside the gene matches: 7. From germline, CDR1 is MNHNY and CDR2 SVGAGI (reference sequence). The CDR3 totals 16 residues. CDR3 sequence (DNA): TGTGCCAGCAGTTACCTAGCGGTGTGGGACACAGATACGCAGTATTTT. Protein: CASSYLAVWDTDTQYF.

This chain uses TRBV4-1 with TRBJ1-5; D uncertain. This CDR3 has 16 residues. V lost 1 base, J lost 1 base, and 11 bases lay in between. From germline, CDR1 is MGHRA and CDR2 YSYEKL. This chain's CDR3 is CASSQVIVLSNQPQHF. CDR3 in DNA: TGCGCCAGCAGCCAAGTCATTGTGTTAAGCAATCAGCCCCAGCATTTT.

The genes are TRBV7-8 and TRBJ2-3, with 11 bases lining up with TRBD2. CDR1 is SGHVS and CDR2 is FQNEAQ in the germline V gene. V dropped 3 bases and J dropped 6; count of bases not matched to a gene: 8. The length of the CDR3 is 16 residues. The CDR3 protein is CASSFTSGRGGDTQYF. The CDR3 nucleotides are TGTGCCAGCAGCTTCACTAGCGGGAGAGGGGGCGATACGCAGTATTTT.

The chain is built from TRBV10-3 and TRBJ2-5; TRBD2 matches 7 bases. Germline V gene data show CDR1 as ENHRY and CDR2 as SYGVKD. This CDR3 has 17 amino acids. With 0 bases clipped from V and 9 bases from J, the junction kept 16 bases outside the gene matches. The CDR3 is CAISESQARGYKRPQYF. In nucleotides, the CDR3 is TGTGCCATCAGTGAGTCTCAGGCGCGGGGGTACAAGAGACCCCAGTACTTC.

In DNA form, the CDR3 reads TGCGCCAGCAGCTTGGTTCAGGCGAGCTCCTACAATGAGCAGTTCTTC. It yields the protein CASSLVQASSYNEQFF. The chain joins TRBV5-1 to TRBJ2-1; no definite D call. Trimming removed 0 bases at V and 0 bases at J, with 10 bases between. Germline V gives CDR1 SGHRS, CDR2 YFSETQ. CDR3 size: 16 residues.

The chain recombines TRBV7-3 with TRBJ2-5; D possibly uses TRBD1 or TRBD2 (6 bases each). V shed 5 bases and J shed 5 bases, with 9 bases lying between them. The CDR3 covers 12 residues. Germline V lookup: CDR1 SGHTA, CDR2 FQGTGA. CDR3 nucleotide sequence: TGTGCCAGCAGCCGAGGGGGGGAGACCCAGTACTTC. Its protein is CASSRGGETQYF.

This clone showed up just a few times. The chain is built from TRBV30 and TRBJ1-5, with D hard to call. Between the trimmed V and J ends, which lost 2 bases and 0 bases, there was a span of 11 bases. Germline CDR1 is GTSNPN and CDR2 is SVGIG (reference sequence). CDR3 length equals 15 residues. The CDR3 is CAWSMSAPSNQPQHF. CDR3 DNA: TGTGCCTGGAGTATGTCCGCACCTAGCAATCAGCCCCAGCATTTT.

This rearrangement joins TRBV11-2 to TRBJ2-2; the D gene is possibly TRBD2 (5 bases). This CDR3 region has 15 residues. V lost 7 bases and J lost 4, with 16 bases in between. The germline CDR1 and CDR2 sequences are SGHAT and FQNNGV. The CDR3 reads CASTLAGLITGELFF. The CDR3 DNA follows: TGTGCCAGCACCCTAGCTGGGTTGATCACCGGGGAGCTGTTTTTT.

The chain carries TRBV6-6 and TRBJ2-1; D may be TRBD1 (5 bases). Trimming left V 5 bases short and J 4 bases short, with 9 bases between. This CDR3 is built from 13 residues. The germline CDR1 and CDR2 sequences are MNHNY and SVGAGI (reference sequence). In nucleotides, the CDR3 is TGTGCCAGCAGTCAGGGTGTGTACAATGAGCAGTTCTTC. Its protein is CASSQGVYNEQFF.

This chain joins TRBV27 and TRBJ2-1, with TRBD2 identical over 7 bases. After removal of 1 base from V and 4 bases from J, the junction contained 7 bases not matched to a gene. Germline V gene data show CDR1 as MNHEY and CDR2 as SMNVEV (reference sequence). This CDR3 has 16 residues. The CDR3 sequence: CASSLWTSGVYNEQFF. CDR3 nucleotides: TGTGCCAGCAGTTTATGGACGAGCGGGGTGTACAATGAGCAGTTCTTC.